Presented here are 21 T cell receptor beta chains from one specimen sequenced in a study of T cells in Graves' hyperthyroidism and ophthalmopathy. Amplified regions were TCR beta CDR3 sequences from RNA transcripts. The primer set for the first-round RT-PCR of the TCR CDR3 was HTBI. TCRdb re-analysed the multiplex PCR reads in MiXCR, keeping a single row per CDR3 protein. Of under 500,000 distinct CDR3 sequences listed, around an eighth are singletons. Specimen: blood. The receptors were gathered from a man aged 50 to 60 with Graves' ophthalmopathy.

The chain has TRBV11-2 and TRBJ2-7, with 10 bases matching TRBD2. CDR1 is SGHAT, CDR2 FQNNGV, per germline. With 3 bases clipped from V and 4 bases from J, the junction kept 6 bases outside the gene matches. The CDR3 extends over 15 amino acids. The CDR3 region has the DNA TGTGCCAGCAGCTTTGGACTAGCGGTAAAGTACGAGCAGTACTTC. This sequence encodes CASSFGLAVKYEQYF.

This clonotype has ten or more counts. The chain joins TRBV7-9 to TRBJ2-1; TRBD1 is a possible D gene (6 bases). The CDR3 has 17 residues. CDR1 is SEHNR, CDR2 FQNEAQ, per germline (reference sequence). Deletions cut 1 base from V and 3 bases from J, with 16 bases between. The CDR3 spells CASSLVPGRGHYNEQFF. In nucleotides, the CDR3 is TGTGCCAGCAGCTTAGTTCCAGGCAGGGGCCACTACAATGAGCAGTTCTTC.

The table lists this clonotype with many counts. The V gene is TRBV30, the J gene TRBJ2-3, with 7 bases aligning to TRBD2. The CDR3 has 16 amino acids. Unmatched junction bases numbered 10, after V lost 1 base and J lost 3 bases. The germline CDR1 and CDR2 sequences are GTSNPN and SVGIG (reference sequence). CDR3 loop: CAWSDLSGKGTDTQYF. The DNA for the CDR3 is TGTGCCTGGAGTGATCTGAGCGGGAAAGGAACAGATACGCAGTATTTT.

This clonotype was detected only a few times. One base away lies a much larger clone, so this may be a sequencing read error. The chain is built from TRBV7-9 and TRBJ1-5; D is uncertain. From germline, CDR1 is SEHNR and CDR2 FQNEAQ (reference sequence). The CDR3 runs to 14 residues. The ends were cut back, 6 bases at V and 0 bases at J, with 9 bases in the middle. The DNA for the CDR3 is TGTGCCAGCAGTTCCCACGGTAGCAATCAGCCCCAGCATTTT. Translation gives CASSSHGSNQPQHF. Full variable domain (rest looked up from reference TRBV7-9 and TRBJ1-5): DTGVSQNPRHKITKRGQNVTFRCDPISEHNRLYWYRQTLGQGPEFLTYFQNEAQLEKSRLLSDRFSAERPKGSFSTLEIQRTEQGDSAMYLCASSSHGSNQPQHFGDGTRLSIL.

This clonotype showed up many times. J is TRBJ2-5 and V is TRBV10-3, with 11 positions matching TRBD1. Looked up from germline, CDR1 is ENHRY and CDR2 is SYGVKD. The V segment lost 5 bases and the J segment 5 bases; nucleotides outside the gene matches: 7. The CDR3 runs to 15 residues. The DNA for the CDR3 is TGTGCCATCAGTCTGACCGGGACAGGGGGGGAGACCCAGTACTTC. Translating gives CAISLTGTGGETQYF.

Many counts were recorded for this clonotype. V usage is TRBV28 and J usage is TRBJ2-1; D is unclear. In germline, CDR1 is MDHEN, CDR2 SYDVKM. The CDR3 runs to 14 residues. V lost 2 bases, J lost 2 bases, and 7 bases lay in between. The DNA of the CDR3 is TGTGCCAGCAGTTTACTAGGGACCTACAATGAGCAGTTCTTC. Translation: CASSLLGTYNEQFF.

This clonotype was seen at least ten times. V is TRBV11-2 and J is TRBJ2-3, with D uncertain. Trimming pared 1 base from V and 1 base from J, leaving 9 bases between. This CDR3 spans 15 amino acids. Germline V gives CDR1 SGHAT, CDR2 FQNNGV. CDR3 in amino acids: CASSLGATRTDTQYF. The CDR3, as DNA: TGTGCCAGCAGCTTAGGGGCGACCCGCACAGATACGCAGTATTTT. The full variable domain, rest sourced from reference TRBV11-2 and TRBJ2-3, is EAGVAQSPRYKIIEKRQSVAFWCNPISGHATLYWYQQILGQGPKLLIQFQNNGVVDDSQLPKDRFSAERLKGVDSTLKIQPAKLEDSAVYLCASSLGATRTDTQYFGPGTRLTVL.

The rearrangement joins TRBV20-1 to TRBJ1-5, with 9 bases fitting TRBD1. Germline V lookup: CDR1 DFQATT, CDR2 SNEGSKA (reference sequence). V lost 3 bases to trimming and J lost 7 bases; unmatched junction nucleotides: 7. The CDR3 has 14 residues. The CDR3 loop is CSARGDRAYQPQHF. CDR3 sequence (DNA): TGCAGTGCTAGGGGGGACAGGGCATACCAGCCCCAGCATTTT.

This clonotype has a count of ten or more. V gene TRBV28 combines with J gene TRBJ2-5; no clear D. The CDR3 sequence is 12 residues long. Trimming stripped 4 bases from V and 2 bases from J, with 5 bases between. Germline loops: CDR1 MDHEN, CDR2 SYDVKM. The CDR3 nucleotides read TGTGCCAGCAGTTACGGGCAAGAGACCCAGTACTTC. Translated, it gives CASSYGQETQYF.

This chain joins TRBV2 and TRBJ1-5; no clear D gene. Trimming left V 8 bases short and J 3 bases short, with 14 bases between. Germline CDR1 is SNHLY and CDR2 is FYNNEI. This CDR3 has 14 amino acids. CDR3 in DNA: TGTGCCAGCTGTGTCTCACAGACCAATCAGCCCCAGCATTTT. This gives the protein CASCVSQTNQPQHF.

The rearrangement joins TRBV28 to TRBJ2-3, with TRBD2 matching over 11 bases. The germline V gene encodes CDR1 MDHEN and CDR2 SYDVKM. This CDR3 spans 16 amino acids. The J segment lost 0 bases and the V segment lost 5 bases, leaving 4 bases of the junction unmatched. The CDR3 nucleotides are TGTGCCAGCAGTAGACTAGCGGGACGTAGCACAGATACGCAGTATTTT. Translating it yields CASSRLAGRSTDTQYF.

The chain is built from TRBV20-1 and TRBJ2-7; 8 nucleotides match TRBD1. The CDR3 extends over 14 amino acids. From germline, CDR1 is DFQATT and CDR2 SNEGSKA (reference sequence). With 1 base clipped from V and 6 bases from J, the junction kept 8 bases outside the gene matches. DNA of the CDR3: TGCAGTGCTAGAGGGGACAGGTCGCGCCGCGAGCAGTACTTC. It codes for CSARGDRSRREQYF.

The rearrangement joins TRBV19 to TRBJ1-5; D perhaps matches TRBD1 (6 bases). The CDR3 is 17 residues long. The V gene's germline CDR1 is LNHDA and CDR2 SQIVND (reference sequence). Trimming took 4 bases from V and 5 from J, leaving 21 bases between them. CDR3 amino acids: CASSKGNKQGAHQPQHF. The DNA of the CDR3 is TGTGCCAGTAGTAAGGGGAACAAACAGGGAGCCCATCAGCCCCAGCATTTT.

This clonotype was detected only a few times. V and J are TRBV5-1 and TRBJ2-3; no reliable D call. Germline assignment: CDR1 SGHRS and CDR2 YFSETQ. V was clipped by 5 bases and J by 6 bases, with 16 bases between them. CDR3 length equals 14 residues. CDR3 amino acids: CASSIDRTRDTQYF. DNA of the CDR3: TGCGCCAGCAGTATAGACCGAACCCGGGATACGCAGTATTTT.

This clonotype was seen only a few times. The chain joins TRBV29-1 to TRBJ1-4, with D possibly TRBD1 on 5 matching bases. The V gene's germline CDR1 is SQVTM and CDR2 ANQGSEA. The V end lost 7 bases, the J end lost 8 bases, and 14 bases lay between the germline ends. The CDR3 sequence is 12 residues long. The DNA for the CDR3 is TGCAGCGGGGGCTCCCTGGGGGAAAAACTGTTTTTT. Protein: CSGGSLGEKLFF.

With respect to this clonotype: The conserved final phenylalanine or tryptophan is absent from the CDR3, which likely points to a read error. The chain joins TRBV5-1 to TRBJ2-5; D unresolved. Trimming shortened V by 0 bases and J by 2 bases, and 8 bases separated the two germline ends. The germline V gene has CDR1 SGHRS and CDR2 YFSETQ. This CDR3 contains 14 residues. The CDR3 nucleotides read TGCGCCAGCAGCTTGGCGGCACTACAAGAGACCCAGTACTCC. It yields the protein CASSLAALQETQYS.

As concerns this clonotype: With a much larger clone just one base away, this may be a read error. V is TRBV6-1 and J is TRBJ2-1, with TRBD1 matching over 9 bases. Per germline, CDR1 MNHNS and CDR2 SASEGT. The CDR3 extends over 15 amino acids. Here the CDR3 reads CASSNTGGSYDEQFF. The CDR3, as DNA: TGTGCCAGCAGTAATACAGGGGGCTCCTACGATGAGCAGTTCTTC.

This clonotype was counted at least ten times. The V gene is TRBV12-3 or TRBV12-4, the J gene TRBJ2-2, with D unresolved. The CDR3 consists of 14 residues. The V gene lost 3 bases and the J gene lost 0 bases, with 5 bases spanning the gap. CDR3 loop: CASSLKANTGELFF. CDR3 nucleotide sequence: TGTGCCAGCAGTTTGAAGGCGAACACCGGGGAGCTGTTTTTT.

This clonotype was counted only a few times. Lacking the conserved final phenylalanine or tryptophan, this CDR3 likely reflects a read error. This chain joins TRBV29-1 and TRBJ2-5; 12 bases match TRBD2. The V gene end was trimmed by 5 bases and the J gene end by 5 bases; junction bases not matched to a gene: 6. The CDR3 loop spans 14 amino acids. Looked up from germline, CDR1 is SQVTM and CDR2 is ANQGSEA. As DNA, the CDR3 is TGCAGCGTTTCGCTAGCGGGAGGGGGCGAGACCCAGTACCTC. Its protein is CSVSLAGGGETQYL.

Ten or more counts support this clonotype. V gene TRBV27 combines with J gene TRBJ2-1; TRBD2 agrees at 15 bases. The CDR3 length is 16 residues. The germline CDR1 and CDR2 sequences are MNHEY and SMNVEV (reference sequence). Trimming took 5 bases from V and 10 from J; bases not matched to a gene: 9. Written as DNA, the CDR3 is TGTGCCAGCAGTCGAAAGACCGGGACTAGCGGGGGGGAGCAGTTCTTC. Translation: CASSRKTGTSGGEQFF.

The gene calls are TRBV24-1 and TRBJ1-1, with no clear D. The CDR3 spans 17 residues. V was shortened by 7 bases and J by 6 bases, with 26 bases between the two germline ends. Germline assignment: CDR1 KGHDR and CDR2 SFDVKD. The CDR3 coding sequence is TGTGCCACCAGACAAGGCGGTGGCAGTCCAACACGCGCTGAAGCTTTCTTT. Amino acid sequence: CATRQGGGSPTRAEAFF.